This TCR beta chain is from a study of shared clonotypes between healthy human individuals. Using immunoSEQ multiplex PCR, the repertoire was profiled, and TCRdb retains in-frame clones only, with some absent. The sample has millions of clones, about 92% seen once; the top ten hold roughly 0.15%. The study separated CD4+ cells into CD45RA+ naive and CD45RA-negative memory subsets. The CDR3 extends over 16 amino acids. Trimming left V 1 base short and J 5 bases short, with 18 bases between. The chain links TRBV23-1 to TRBJ2-7; D possibly corresponds to TRBD2 (5 bases). TRBV23-1 belongs to the ORF category, with a function that is uncertain. The sample taken for sequencing was naive CD4+ T cells sorted from blood. Subset defined: CD45RA+ positively selected. The source of this sequence is a man aged 18 to 29 in good health. This CDR3 is CASSQLRALSGNEQYF. The CDR3 DNA follows: TGCGCCAGCAGTCAATTAAGGGCCTTAAGCGGCAACGAGCAGTACTTC.